The 25 T cell receptor beta chains below all came from one sample that was sequenced in a study of blood T cell repertoires in COVID-19. Profiled with immunoSEQ multiplex PCR; TCRdb holds only in-frame clones, not every one. Among more than 60,000 clones listed, roughly 85% were seen once. The sequencing sample was made of peripheral blood. These receptors originate from a woman of 80 years or more with active or convalescent COVID-19.

This clone appeared once. V gene TRBV6-1 combines with J gene TRBJ2-1; D is uncertain. Germline CDR1 MNHNS, CDR2 SASEGT. Trimming pared 3 bases from V and 4 bases from J, leaving 7 bases between. The CDR3 length is 13 residues. The DNA of the CDR3 is TGTGCCAGCAGTGAGAATACTTACAATGAGCAGTTCTTC. Its protein is CASSENTYNEQFF.

This clone is a singleton in its sample. The rearrangement links TRBV7-3 to TRBJ2-6; 7 bases fit TRBD1. The CDR3 runs 16 residues. With V trimmed by 4 bases and J by 3 bases, 6 bases remained unmatched. Germline loops: CDR1 SGHTA, CDR2 FQGTGA. DNA for the CDR3: TGTGCCAGCAGCTACCGGACAGGAAGTGGGGCCAACGTCCTGACTTTC. Amino acid sequence: CASSYRTGSGANVLTF. Full variable domain (remainder filled in from reference TRBV7-3 and TRBJ2-6): GAGVSQTPSNKVTEKGKYVELRCDPISGHTALYWYRQSLGQGPEFLIYFQGTGAADDSGLPNDRFFAVRPEGSVSTLKIQRTERGDSAVYLCASSYRTGSGANVLTFGAGSRLTVL.

This clone has more than one count but fewer than ten. This chain joins TRBV19 and TRBJ1-6; possible D gene TRBD1, 5 bases. This CDR3 has 14 residues. V lost 3 bases and J 8 bases, leaving 11 bases between the germline ends. Germline V gives CDR1 LNHDA, CDR2 SQIVND (reference sequence). In DNA, the CDR3 is TGTGCCAGTAGTATCGGGACTTTATATTCACCCCTCCACTTT. It encodes CASSIGTLYSPLHF.

The V and J genes are TRBV4-2 and TRBJ2-1, with TRBD2 as a possible D gene (6 bases). The CDR3 extends over 13 amino acids. V was clipped by 4 bases and J by 4 bases, with 8 bases between them. Germline V lookup: CDR1 LGHNA, CDR2 YNFKEQ. Written as DNA, the CDR3 is TGTGCCAGCAGCCGCGGGGCTTACAATGAGCAGTTCTTC. Amino acids: CASSRGAYNEQFF.

The chain carries TRBV19 and TRBJ2-1; 12 positions match TRBD1. The CDR3 has 15 amino acids. Trimming at V came to 5 bases and at J to 11 bases, leaving 10 bases not matched to a gene. Germline-derived CDR1 and CDR2 are LNHDA and SQIVND (reference sequence). The chain's CDR3 is CASSLTGTGGIKQFF. The CDR3 DNA reads TGTGCCAGTAGTTTAACGGGGACAGGGGGCATAAAGCAGTTCTTC.

This chain joins TRBV9 and TRBJ2-3, with D unclear. The CDR3 spans 16 residues. Germline V lookup: CDR1 SGDLS, CDR2 YYNGEE. V was shortened by 0 bases and J by 0 bases, with 11 bases between the two germline ends. CDR3 sequence reads: CASSVGGLSSTDTQYF. The CDR3 nucleotides read TGTGCCAGCAGCGTAGGTGGCTTATCTAGCACAGATACGCAGTATTTT.

This sequence joins TRBV5-4 and TRBJ2-1; possible D gene TRBD2, 6 bases. V was clipped by 0 bases and J by 7 bases, with 14 bases between them. This CDR3 is built from 15 residues. CDR1 and CDR2 from the germline V gene are SGHNT and YYREEE (reference sequence). The CDR3 region is CASSLEQRGRNEQFF. The CDR3 bases are TGTGCCAGCAGCTTGGAGCAGCGAGGGAGGAATGAGCAGTTCTTC.

J is TRBJ2-3 and V is TRBV21-1; the table's D call of TRBD2 was not tested on the DNA. TRBV21-1 is a pseudogene. This CDR3 has 17 amino acids. The CDR3 protein is CASSKGQRLAVTDTQYF. The CDR3 region has the DNA TGTGCCAGCAGCAAAGGACAACGACTAGCGGTCACAGATACGCAGTATTTT.

This chain joins TRBV5-6 and TRBJ1-6; no firm D call. The germline V gene has CDR1 SGHDT and CDR2 YYEEEE. The CDR3 runs to 16 residues. With 0 bases removed from V and 2 bases from J, the gap between germline ends came to 9 bases. The CDR3 sequence: CASSLANGAYNSPLHF. CDR3 in DNA: TGTGCCAGCAGCTTGGCCAACGGAGCCTATAATTCACCCCTCCACTTT.

The chain couples TRBV11-3 to TRBJ2-1; D not resolved. Germline V gene data show CDR1 as SGHNT and CDR2 as YENEEA. This CDR3 region has 15 residues. V gave up 1 base and J gave up 4 bases, with 11 bases separating them. The CDR3 region has the DNA TGTGCCAGCAGCTTAGCCCCACAACCTTACAATGAGCAGTTCTTC. Its protein is CASSLAPQPYNEQFF.

This chain's CDR3 is CASSYGTPTSGNTIYF. The CDR3, as DNA: TGTGCCAGCAGTTACGGGACACCGACCTCTGGAAACACCATATATTTT. V gene TRBV6-5 combines with J gene TRBJ1-3, with a weak D call TRBD1 (6 bases). CDR1 MNHEY and CDR2 SVGAGI come from the germline V gene. The CDR3 has 16 residues. V was shortened by 2 bases and J by 0 bases, with 11 bases between the two germline ends.

The rearrangement uses TRBV7-8 and TRBJ1-5, with D unclear. There are 16 residues in the CDR3. Germline V gene sequence: CDR1 SGHVS, CDR2 FQNEAQ. The V and J ends lost 5 bases and 3 bases respectively, with 17 bases between them. CDR3 amino acids: CASSPGGTGNNQPQHF. The CDR3 region has the DNA TGTGCCAGCAGCCCAGGAGGCACTGGGAACAATCAGCCCCAGCATTTT.

The V and J genes are TRBV14 and TRBJ2-2; 9 nucleotides match TRBD2. Looked up from germline, CDR1 is SGHDN and CDR2 is FVKESK. The CDR3 has 17 residues. V lost 1 base, J lost 6 bases, and 9 bases stayed unmatched. CDR3 DNA sequence: TGTGCCAGCAGCCAAGCATCCCTAGCGGGGTATGCCGGGGAGCTGTTTTTT. It is translated as CASSQASLAGYAGELFF.

The J gene is TRBJ2-3, the V gene TRBV6-2 or TRBV6-3; tentatively, D is TRBD1 (6 bases). V was pared by 6 bases and J by 2 bases, with 9 bases between. The V gene's germline CDR1 is MNHEY and CDR2 SVGEGT. This CDR3 spans 13 amino acids. CDR3 in DNA: TGTGCCAGCAGCAGGACAGACACAGATACGCAGTATTTT. Its protein is CASSRTDTDTQYF.

The chain couples TRBV24-1 to TRBJ1-1; 10 positions match TRBD1. Germline V gives CDR1 KGHDR, CDR2 SFDVKD. V lost 8 bases to trimming and J lost 1 base; unmatched junction nucleotides: 9. The length of the CDR3 is 16 residues. The chain's CDR3 is CATMARDRGKNTEAFF. The CDR3 DNA sequence: TGTGCCACCATGGCTCGGGACAGGGGCAAGAACACTGAAGCTTTCTTT.

The J gene is TRBJ1-1, the V gene TRBV7-9, with D unclear. The CDR3 length is 13 residues. CDR1 is SEHNR, CDR2 FQNEAQ, per germline (reference sequence). The V end lost 5 bases, the J end lost 4 bases, and 11 bases lay between the germline ends. CDR3 in DNA: TGTGCCAGCAGCCCATGGGGAGGCACTGAAGCTTTCTTT. Protein product: CASSPWGGTEAFF.

About this clone: Other DNA sequences from this sample encode an identical CDR3 as well. V usage is TRBV28 and J usage is TRBJ2-7; the D gene is possibly TRBD1 (6 bases). This CDR3 spans 13 amino acids. The germline V and J ends were trimmed by 5 bases and 1 base, with 9 bases remaining between them. Germline lookup yields CDR1 MDHEN and CDR2 SYDVKM. This CDR3 reads CASSPGQSYEQYF. CDR3 DNA: TGTGCCAGCAGTCCTGGACAGTCCTACGAGCAGTACTTC.

The gene calls are TRBV4-3 and TRBJ2-7, with D perhaps matching TRBD2 (6 bases). CDR3 length equals 16 residues. V was shortened by 0 bases and J by 2 bases, with 14 bases between the two germline ends. The germline CDR1 and CDR2 sequences are LGHNA and YSLEER. CDR3 coding DNA: TGCGCCAGCAGCCAAGACGGGGGTATACAGCCCTACGAGCAGTACTTC. Amino acid sequence: CASSQDGGIQPYEQYF.

The chain uses TRBV15 and TRBJ1-1; unclear D gene. The length of the CDR3 is 16 residues. V was clipped by 0 bases and J by 1 base, with 12 bases between them. The germline V gene has CDR1 LNHNV and CDR2 YYDKDF (reference sequence). CDR3 loop: CATSRDLSPGNTEAFF. The DNA for the CDR3 is TGTGCCACCAGCAGAGATCTAAGTCCGGGGAACACTGAAGCTTTCTTT.

This chain links TRBV9 with TRBJ2-2, with a possible D match to TRBD2 (6 bases). Germline CDR1 and CDR2: SGDLS and YYNGEE. The CDR3 is 13 amino acids. Between the trimmed V and J ends, which lost 10 bases and 2 bases, there was a span of 12 bases. The CDR3 here is CASRRENTGELFF. The DNA for the CDR3 is TGTGCCTCCAGGCGGGAAAACACCGGGGAGCTGTTTTTT.

The rearrangement joins TRBV6-1 to TRBJ1-2; 9 positions agree with TRBD1. The germline gives CDR1 MNHNS, CDR2 SASEGT. V shed 2 bases, J shed 6 bases, and the junction held 4 bases outside the gene matches. This CDR3 is built from 14 residues. This chain's CDR3 is CASSEFNRGHGYTF. In DNA form, the CDR3 reads TGTGCCAGCAGTGAATTCAACAGGGGGCATGGCTACACCTTC.

The genes are TRBV6-2 or TRBV6-3 and TRBJ1-1; D gene uncertain. CDR3 length: 13 residues. Trimming removed 0 bases at V and 11 bases at J, with 13 bases between. CDR1 and CDR2 (germline): MNHEY, SVGEGT. The CDR3 sequence is CASSYSADVGAFF. The CDR3 DNA follows: TGTGCCAGCAGTTACTCGGCGGATGTTGGGGCTTTCTTT.

The V and J genes are TRBV11-3 and TRBJ2-2; the match to TRBD2 covers 7 bases. This CDR3 region has 16 residues. CDR1 is SGHNT, CDR2 YENEEA, per germline. The V and J ends lost 5 bases and 2 bases, in that order; junction bases with no gene match: 8. CDR3 loop: CASSIGTNLNTGELFF. In DNA, the CDR3 is TGTGCCAGCAGCATCGGGACTAACTTAAACACCGGGGAGCTGTTTTTT.

This sequence joins TRBV29-1 and TRBJ1-5; TRBD1 matches 7 bases. The length of the CDR3 is 16 residues. The V and J ends lost 2 bases and 4 bases, in that order; junction bases with no gene match: 11. CDR1 and CDR2 from the germline V gene are SQVTM and ANQGSEA. The CDR3 DNA is TGCAGCGTTGAATCTGGGCAGGGGGGAAAAAATCAGCCCCAGCATTTT. Protein product: CSVESGQGGKNQPQHF.

The chain joins TRBV3-1 (or the pseudogene TRBV3-2) to TRBJ2-5, with unresolved D. The germline CDR1 and CDR2 sequences are LGHDT and YNNKEL (reference sequence). The ends were cut back, 4 bases at V and 5 bases at J, with 11 bases in the middle. This CDR3 has 13 residues. In DNA form, the CDR3 reads TGTGCCAGCAGCCTTTGGGCTGAGGAGACCCAGTACTTC. Translated: CASSLWAEETQYF.